This entry lists 14 T cell receptor beta chains sequenced from one sample in a study of Ad26.COV2.S vaccination and SARS-CoV-2 variants. Treatment given: roughly 19 received Ad26.COV2.S at low or high dose, single or two shots; five or six received placebo; per-sample allocation not given. Day 63 after the first vaccine or placebo injection was the time point for sampling. Here immunoSEQ multiplex PCR was the method, and the copy in TCRdb shows in-frame clones only, minus some. This sample carries about 480,000 clones, approximately 88% of them seen once, and the ten largest clones take roughly 13%. Source: peripheral blood, taken in a trial of Ad26.COV2.S vaccine versus placebo. These receptors were taken from a person aged 18-65 years who received the Ad26.COV2.S COVID-19 vaccine or a placebo.

About this clone: In the same sample, other DNA sequences code for this CDR3. V gene TRBV7-9 combines with J gene TRBJ2-7; D gene unclear. The ends were cut back, 0 bases at V and 3 bases at J, with 6 bases in the middle. Germline assignment: CDR1 SEHNR and CDR2 FQNEAQ (reference sequence). CDR3 length: 13 amino acids. DNA for the CDR3: TGTGCCAGCAGCTTAGCGGGCAGCTACGAGCAGTACTTC. It codes for CASSLAGSYEQYF.

The chain recombines TRBV2 with TRBJ1-1; D perhaps matches TRBD1 (5 bases). V lost 6 bases, J lost 11 bases, and 13 bases lay in between. This CDR3 has 11 residues. From germline, CDR1 is SNHLY and CDR2 FYNNEI. The CDR3 DNA reads as TGTGCCAGCAGCAACCGTTGGGGGGCTTTCTTT. This codes for CASSNRWGAFF.

The chain links TRBV4-3 to TRBJ2-3, with D perhaps TRBD1 (6 bases). Germline CDR1 and CDR2: LGHNA and YSLEER. V lost 1 base and J 3 bases, leaving 20 bases between the germline ends. CDR3 size: 18 residues. In DNA form, the CDR3 reads TGCGCCAGCAGCCAAGGGGGTTCAGGGGCAGGAGCTACAGATACGCAGTATTTT. Protein: CASSQGGSGAGATDTQYF.

V is TRBV11-3 and J is TRBJ2-3; 10 bases match TRBD2. With V trimmed by 1 base and J by 2 bases, 3 bases remained unmatched. The CDR3 contains 16 residues. Per germline, CDR1 SGHNT and CDR2 YENEEA. Here the CDR3 DNA reads TGTGCCAGCAGCTTAGGACTAGCGGGTCTCACAGATACGCAGTATTTT. The encoded protein is CASSLGLAGLTDTQYF.

The J gene is TRBJ1-6, the V gene TRBV9; no clear D gene. The germline V gene encodes CDR1 SGDLS and CDR2 YYNGEE. This CDR3 is 15 amino acids long. Trimming pared 4 bases from V and 2 bases from J, leaving 10 bases between. CDR3 amino acids: CASSTKGTYNSPLHF. CDR3 nucleotide sequence: TGTGCCAGCAGCACCAAAGGGACCTATAATTCACCCCTCCACTTT.

This clone appeared a few times. J is TRBJ2-3 and V is TRBV5-1, with D tentatively TRBD2 (6 bases). Trimming pared 0 bases from V and 4 bases from J, leaving 9 bases between. CDR3 length: 14 amino acids. From germline, CDR1 is SGHRS and CDR2 YFSETQ. CDR3 coding DNA: TGCGCCAGCAGCTTGGTAGGAGGGGCAGATACGCAGTATTTT. Amino acids: CASSLVGGADTQYF.

This clone was picked up a small number of times. The chain uses TRBV6-1 and TRBJ2-3; TRBD2 agrees at 7 bases. The CDR3 totals 18 residues. The germline gives CDR1 MNHNS, CDR2 SASEGT. V lost 4 bases, J lost 0 bases, and 13 bases stayed unmatched. This CDR3 reads CASSGLPKPSGSTDTQYF. CDR3 bases: TGTGCCAGCAGTGGCCTGCCGAAACCTAGCGGAAGCACAGATACGCAGTATTTT.

Here the CDR3 reads CAISESRGRSTGELFF. The CDR3 DNA reads as TGTGCCATCAGTGAGTCGCGGGGACGCTCCACCGGGGAGCTGTTTTTT. The V gene is TRBV10-3, the J gene TRBJ2-2; TRBD2 might be the D (6 bases). The CDR3 is made up of 16 amino acids. Germline lookup yields CDR1 ENHRY and CDR2 SYGVKD. Trimming cost V 0 bases and J 4 bases, with 12 bases left between them.

The CDR3 spells CASSLGTGSSYNEQFF. DNA of the CDR3: TGCGCCAGCAGCTTGGGAACAGGGAGCTCCTACAATGAGCAGTTCTTC. The chain combines TRBV5-1 with TRBJ2-1; TRBD1 is a possible D gene (6 bases). Looked up from germline, CDR1 is SGHRS and CDR2 is YFSETQ. V was cut by 0 bases and J by 0 bases, with 10 bases left in between. CDR3 size: 16 residues.

The gene calls are TRBV10-3 and TRBJ1-1; TRBD1 might be the D (5 bases). V was shortened by 2 bases and J by 6 bases, with 16 bases between the two germline ends. The length of the CDR3 is 15 residues. Germline CDR1 and CDR2: ENHRY and SYGVKD. The CDR3 spells CAISEEGNQGAEAFF. CDR3 bases: TGTGCCATCAGTGAGGAAGGAAACCAAGGGGCTGAAGCTTTCTTT.

The V and J genes are TRBV5-1 and TRBJ2-7; D call uncertain. The CDR3 has 13 residues. CDR1 is SGHRS and CDR2 is YFSETQ in the germline V gene. Trimming removed 0 bases at V and 6 bases at J, with 10 bases between. The CDR3 is CASSLELGSEQYF. In DNA form, the CDR3 reads TGCGCCAGCAGCTTGGAATTAGGATCCGAGCAGTACTTC.

The chain uses TRBV2 and TRBJ1-1; D not resolved. The germline V gene encodes CDR1 SNHLY and CDR2 FYNNEI. This CDR3 has 14 residues. Trimming left V 3 bases short and J 4 bases short, with 12 bases between. In nucleotides, the CDR3 is TGTGCCAGCAGTGAGGTAGGTTTTGGCACTGAAGCTTTCTTT. It encodes CASSEVGFGTEAFF.

The chain couples TRBV20-1 to TRBJ2-1, with D possibly matching TRBD1 (5 bases). V shed 3 bases and J shed 12 bases, with 18 bases lying between them. The germline V gene has CDR1 DFQATT and CDR2 SNEGSKA (reference sequence). The CDR3 totals 13 residues. For the CDR3, the DNA is TGCAGTGCTAGTGGGGTTAGGGGCGTAGCGCAGTTCTTC. Residues: CSASGVRGVAQFF.

This clone appeared once. The chain couples TRBV9 to TRBJ1-2; TRBD1 is a possible D gene (5 bases). The germline gives CDR1 SGDLS, CDR2 YYNGEE. Trimming pared 0 bases from V and 4 bases from J, leaving 16 bases between. The CDR3 consists of 16 residues. For the CDR3, the DNA is TGTGCCAGCAGCGTAGCGGCCCGGGAGGGGTTCTATGGCTACACCTTC. It is translated as CASSVAAREGFYGYTF.